Detailed here is one T cell receptor (beta chain). Its matching antigen is unknown. The PCR used 60 Vbeta and 13 Jbeta primers. Some clones are missing from TCRdb's copy, which holds only in-frame ones; the method was immunoSEQ multiplex PCR. The sample records about 230,000 clones, approximately 78% being singletons. This record comes from a study of cytomegalovirus exposure and HLA in healthy donors. Findings of the study overall: HLA alleles were associated with roughly 17,000 TCR beta sequences in a later analysis at 0.05 false discovery rate. Whilst most TCR sequences proved rare, a subset of public TCRs occurred across many donors. Reportedly, a later analysis found an Asian-associated ancestry cluster had fewer N-insertions than the approximately 700-donor mean.

The V gene end was trimmed by 3 bases and the J gene end by 1 base; junction bases not matched to a gene: 8. The CDR3 has 16 amino acids. Germline CDR1 is MNHEY and CDR2 is SMNVEV (reference sequence). The chain couples TRBV27 to TRBJ1-2, with TRBD1 matching 7 bases. The sequence was obtained from a boy between 10 and 17 years old in good health and CMV-seronegative. Specimen: PBMCs. The CDR3: CASSFGDSLLNYGYTF. As DNA, the CDR3 is TGTGCCAGCAGTTTCGGGGACAGCCTCCTTAACTATGGCTACACCTTC.